A single sample is the source of the 11 T cell receptor beta chains below, sequenced in a study of T cells in Graves' hyperthyroidism and ophthalmopathy. What was amplified from RNA transcripts were TCR beta CDR3 regions. With the HTBI primer set, the TCR CDR3 went through a first round of RT-PCR. Via MiXCR, TCRdb re-called the multiplex PCR reads, giving one row per CDR3 protein. This sample has roughly 420,000 distinct CDR3 sequences, with less than 20% found just once. Material for sequencing was blood. These receptors were taken from a woman aged 18-35 years with Graves' hyperthyroidism.

Remarks on this clonotype: The junction differs from germline at one of its ends, possibly a read error. This chain joins TRBV11-2 and TRBJ2-7; the D gene is possibly TRBD1 (5 bases). The CDR3 has 14 amino acids. CDR1 is SGHAT and CDR2 is FQNNGV in the germline V gene. CDR3 in DNA: TGTGCCAGCAGCTCCCTCGACAGCTCCCACGAGCAGTACTTC. Protein sequence: CASSSLDSSHEQYF.

This clonotype appeared many times. The chain joins TRBV3-1 to TRBJ2-7; D might be TRBD1 (6 bases). There are 15 residues in the CDR3. V was cut by 2 bases and J by 0 bases, with 11 bases left in between. Germline V lookup: CDR1 LGHDT, CDR2 YNNKEL (reference sequence). CDR3 DNA: TGTGCCAGCAGCCAATTCGGGACATCCTCCTACGAGCAGTACTTC. It codes for CASSQFGTSSYEQYF.

The table lists this clonotype with a few counts. The chain joins TRBV6-2 or TRBV6-3 to TRBJ2-3, with 9 bases matching TRBD2. Germline loops: CDR1 MNHEY, CDR2 SVGEGT. CDR3 size: 19 residues. V lost 6 bases to trimming and J lost 4 bases; unmatched junction nucleotides: 20. The CDR3 DNA sequence: TGTGCCAGCAGAGCTCTAGCGGGACCTTACCCCAGTGCCCCAGATACGCAGTATTTT. Protein: CASRALAGPYPSAPDTQYF.

The chain carries TRBV28 and TRBJ1-5, with D maybe TRBD1 (5 bases). This CDR3 is built from 15 residues. With 4 bases removed from V and 1 base from J, the gap between germline ends came to 11 bases. Germline V CDR1 and CDR2: MDHEN, SYDVKM. In DNA form, the CDR3 reads TGTGCCAGCAGTTCCCCCCAGGGAAGCAATCAGCCCCAGCATTTT. Protein: CASSSPQGSNQPQHF.

On this clonotype itself: This may be a read error, as it is one base from a much larger clone. The rearrangement links TRBV20-1 to TRBJ2-1; 11 bases align to TRBD1. This CDR3 is 13 amino acids long. V trimming: 6 bases; J trimming: 10 bases; junction bases outside the gene matches: 8. Per the germline V gene, CDR1 is DFQATT and CDR2 is SNEGSKA (reference sequence). CDR3 nucleotide sequence: TGCAGTGCGGACGGACAGGGGGCCCACGAGCAGTTCTTC. Translating gives CSADGQGAHEQFF.

This clonotype was counted many times. V and J are TRBV3-1 and TRBJ2-7, with D perhaps TRBD1 (5 bases). V was shortened by 2 bases and J by 2 bases, with 10 bases between the two germline ends. The CDR3 totals 14 residues. In germline, CDR1 is LGHDT, CDR2 YNNKEL (reference sequence). The CDR3 sequence is CASSQQGGPYEQYF. Here the CDR3 DNA reads TGTGCCAGCAGCCAACAGGGCGGCCCCTACGAGCAGTACTTC.

This clonotype came up a few times. The chain joins TRBV29-1 to TRBJ2-2; no clear D. Per the germline V gene, CDR1 is SQVTM and CDR2 is ANQGSEA. The length of the CDR3 is 11 residues. V lost 5 bases to trimming and J lost 4 bases, with 5 bases between them. The CDR3 DNA follows: TGCAGCGTTCTACGCACCGGGGAGCTGTTTTTT. Translated: CSVLRTGELFF.

The chain joins TRBV19 to TRBJ2-7; 13 nucleotides line up with TRBD2. Germline V CDR1 and CDR2: LNHDA, SQIVND (reference sequence). The J segment lost 3 bases and the V segment lost 3 bases, leaving 14 bases of the junction unmatched. There are 19 residues in the CDR3. In DNA, the CDR3 is TGTGCCAGTAGTATCTATCCGGGACTAGCGGGATCTTCAAGCTACGAGCAGTACTTC. This codes for CASSIYPGLAGSSSYEQYF.

This clonotype came up many times. This rearrangement joins TRBV20-1 to TRBJ2-1; 8 bases agree with TRBD2. V dropped 6 bases and J dropped 2; count of bases not matched to a gene: 9. There are 15 residues in the CDR3. CDR1 is DFQATT and CDR2 is SNEGSKA in the germline V gene (reference sequence). The CDR3 sequence: CSAPTSDKPYNEQFF. CDR3 DNA: TGCAGTGCCCCGACTAGCGATAAGCCCTACAATGAGCAGTTCTTC.

This clonotype was seen repeatedly, ten times or more. This chain uses TRBV5-1 with TRBJ1-1; maybe TRBD1 (5 bases). Germline CDR1 is SGHRS and CDR2 is YFSETQ. V lost 7 bases and J 3 bases, leaving 13 bases between the germline ends. CDR3 length: 13 residues. CDR3 sequence (DNA): TGCGCCAGCCTTGGACCGGGGGACACTGAAGCTTTCTTT. It specifies CASLGPGDTEAFF.

The V gene is TRBV5-1, the J gene TRBJ1-1; no clear D gene. The CDR3 loop spans 15 amino acids. V was pared by 4 bases and J by 5 bases, with 18 bases between. The germline CDR1 and CDR2 sequences are SGHRS and YFSETQ. The CDR3 spells CASSPGSPGGTEAFF. DNA for the CDR3: TGCGCCAGCAGCCCCGGGTCCCCCGGAGGGACTGAAGCTTTCTTT. Supplemented by reference TRBV5-1 and TRBJ1-1, the full variable domain reads KAGVTQTPRYLIKTRGQQVTLSCSPISGHRSVSWYQQTPGQGLQFLFEYFSETQRNKGNFPGRFSGRQFSNSRSEMNVSTLELGDSALYLCASSPGSPGGTEAFFGQGTRLTVV.